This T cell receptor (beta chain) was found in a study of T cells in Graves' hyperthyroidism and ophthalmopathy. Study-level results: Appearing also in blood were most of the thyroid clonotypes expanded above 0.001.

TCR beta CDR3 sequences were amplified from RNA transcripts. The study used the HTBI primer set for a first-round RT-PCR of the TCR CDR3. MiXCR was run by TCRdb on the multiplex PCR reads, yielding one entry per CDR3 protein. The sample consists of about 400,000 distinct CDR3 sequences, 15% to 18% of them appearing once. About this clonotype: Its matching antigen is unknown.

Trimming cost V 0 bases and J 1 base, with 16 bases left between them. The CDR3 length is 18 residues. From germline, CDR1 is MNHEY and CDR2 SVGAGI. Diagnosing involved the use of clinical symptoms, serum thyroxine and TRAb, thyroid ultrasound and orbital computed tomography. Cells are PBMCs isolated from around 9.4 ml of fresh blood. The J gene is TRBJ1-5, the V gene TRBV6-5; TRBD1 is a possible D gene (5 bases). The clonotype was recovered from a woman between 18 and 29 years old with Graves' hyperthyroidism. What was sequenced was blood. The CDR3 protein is CASSYSWDPRMSNQPQHF. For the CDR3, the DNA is TGTGCCAGCAGTTACTCCTGGGACCCCAGGATGAGCAATCAGCCCCAGCATTTT.